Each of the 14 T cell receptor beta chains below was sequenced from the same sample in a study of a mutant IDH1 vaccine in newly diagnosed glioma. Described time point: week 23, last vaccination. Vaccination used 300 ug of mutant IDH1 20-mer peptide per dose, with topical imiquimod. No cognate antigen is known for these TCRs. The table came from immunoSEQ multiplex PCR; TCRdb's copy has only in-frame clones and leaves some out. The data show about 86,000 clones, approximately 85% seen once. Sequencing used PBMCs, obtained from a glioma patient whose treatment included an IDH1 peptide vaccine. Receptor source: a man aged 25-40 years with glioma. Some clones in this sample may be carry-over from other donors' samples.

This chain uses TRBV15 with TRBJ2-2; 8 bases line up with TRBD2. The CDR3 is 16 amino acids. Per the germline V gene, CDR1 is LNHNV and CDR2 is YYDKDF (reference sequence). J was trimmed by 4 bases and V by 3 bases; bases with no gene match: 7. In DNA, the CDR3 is TGTGCCACCAGCAGGCGTGGACTAGCTGGCACCGGGGAGCTGTTTTTT. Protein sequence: CATSRRGLAGTGELFF.

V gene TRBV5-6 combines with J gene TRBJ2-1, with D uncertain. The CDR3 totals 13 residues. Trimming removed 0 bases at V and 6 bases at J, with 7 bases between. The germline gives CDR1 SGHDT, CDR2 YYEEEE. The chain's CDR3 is CASSLAVSNEQFF. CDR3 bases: TGTGCCAGCAGCTTGGCAGTTAGCAATGAGCAGTTCTTC. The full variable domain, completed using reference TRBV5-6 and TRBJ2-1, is DAGVTQSPTHLIKTRGQQVTLRCSPKSGHDTVSWYQQALGQGPQFIFQYYEEEERQRGNFPDRFSGHQFPNYSSELNVNALLLGDSALYLCASSLAVSNEQFFGPGTRLTVL.

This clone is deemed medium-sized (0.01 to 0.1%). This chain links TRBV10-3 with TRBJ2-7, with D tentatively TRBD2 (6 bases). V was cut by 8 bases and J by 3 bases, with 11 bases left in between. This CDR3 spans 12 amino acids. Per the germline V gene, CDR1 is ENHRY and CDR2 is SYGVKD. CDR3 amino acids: CAIGGLHYEQYF. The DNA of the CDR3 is TGTGCCATCGGGGGACTGCACTACGAGCAGTACTTC.

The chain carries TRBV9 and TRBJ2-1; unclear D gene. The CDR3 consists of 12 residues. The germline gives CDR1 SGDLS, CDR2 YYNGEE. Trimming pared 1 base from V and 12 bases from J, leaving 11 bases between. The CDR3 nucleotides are TGTGCCAGCAGCGTATCCTCCTCTCCGCAGTTCTTC. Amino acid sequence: CASSVSSSPQFF.

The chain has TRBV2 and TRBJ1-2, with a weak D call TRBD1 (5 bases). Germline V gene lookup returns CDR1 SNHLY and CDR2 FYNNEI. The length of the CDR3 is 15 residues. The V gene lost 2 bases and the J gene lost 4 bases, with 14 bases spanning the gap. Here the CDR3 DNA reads TGTGCCAGCAGTGAACTTGCAGGGCAGAGCTATGGCTACACCTTC. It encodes CASSELAGQSYGYTF.

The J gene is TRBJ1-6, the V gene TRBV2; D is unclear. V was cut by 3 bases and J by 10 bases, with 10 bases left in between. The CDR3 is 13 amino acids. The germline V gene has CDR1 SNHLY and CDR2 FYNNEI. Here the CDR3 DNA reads TGTGCCAGCAGTGACGGATTGAACTCACCCCTCCACTTT. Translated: CASSDGLNSPLHF.

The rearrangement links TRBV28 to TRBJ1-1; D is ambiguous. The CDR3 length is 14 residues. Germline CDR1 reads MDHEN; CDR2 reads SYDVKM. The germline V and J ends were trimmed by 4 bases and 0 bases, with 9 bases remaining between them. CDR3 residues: CASSYPALNTEAFF. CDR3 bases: TGTGCCAGCAGTTATCCAGCTTTGAACACTGAAGCTTTCTTT. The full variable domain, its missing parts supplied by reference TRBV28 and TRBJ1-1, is DVKVTQSSRYLVKRTGEKVFLECVQDMDHENMFWYRQDPGLGLRLIYFSYDVKMKEKGDIPEGYSVSREKKERFSLILESASTNQTSMYLCASSYPALNTEAFFGQGTRLTVV.

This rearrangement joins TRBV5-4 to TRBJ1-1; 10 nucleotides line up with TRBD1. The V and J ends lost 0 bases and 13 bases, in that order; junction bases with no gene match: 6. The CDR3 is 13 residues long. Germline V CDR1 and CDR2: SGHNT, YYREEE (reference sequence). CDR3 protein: CASSLGGQGRDFF. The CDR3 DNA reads TGTGCCAGCAGCTTGGGGGGACAGGGGAGGGATTTCTTT.

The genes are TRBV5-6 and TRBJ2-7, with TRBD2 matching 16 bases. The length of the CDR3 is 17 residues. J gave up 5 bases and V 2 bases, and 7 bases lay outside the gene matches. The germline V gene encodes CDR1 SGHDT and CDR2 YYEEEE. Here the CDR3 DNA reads TGTGCCAGCAGCTTTCCGGGACTAGCGGGAGGGGAGAACGAGCAGTACTTC. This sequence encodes CASSFPGLAGGENEQYF.

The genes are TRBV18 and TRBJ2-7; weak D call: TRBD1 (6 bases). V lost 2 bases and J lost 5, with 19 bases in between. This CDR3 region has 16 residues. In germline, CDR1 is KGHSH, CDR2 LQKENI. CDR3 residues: CASSPLVGQGNNEQYF. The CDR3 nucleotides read TGTGCCAGCTCACCATTGGTCGGGCAGGGGAATAACGAGCAGTACTTC.

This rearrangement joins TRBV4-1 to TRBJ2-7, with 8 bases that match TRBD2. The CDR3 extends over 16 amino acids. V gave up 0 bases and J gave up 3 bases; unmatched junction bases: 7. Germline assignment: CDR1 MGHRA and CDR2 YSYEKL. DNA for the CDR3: TGCGCCAGCAGCCAAGAGGGATTAGCGGGAAACTACGAGCAGTACTTC. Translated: CASSQEGLAGNYEQYF.

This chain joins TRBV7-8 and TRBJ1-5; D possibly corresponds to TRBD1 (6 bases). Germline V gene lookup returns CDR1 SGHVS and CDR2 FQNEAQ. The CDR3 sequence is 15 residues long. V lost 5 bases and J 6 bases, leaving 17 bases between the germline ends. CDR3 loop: CASSQLAGAVQPQHF. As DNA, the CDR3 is TGTGCCAGCAGCCAACTCGCGGGGGCCGTTCAGCCCCAGCATTTT.

CDR3 residues: CASSPNTGGSGNTIYF. The DNA of the CDR3 is TGTGCCAGCAGCCCAAACACAGGTGGCTCTGGAAACACCATATATTTT. The V call is TRBV7-2, the J call TRBJ1-3; D might be TRBD1 (5 bases). Between the trimmed V and J ends, which lost 5 bases and 0 bases, there was a span of 14 bases. This CDR3 is 16 amino acids long. CDR1 and CDR2 from the germline V gene are SGHTA and FQGNSA.

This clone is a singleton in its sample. The CDR3 here is CASSWTGAADTQYF. As DNA, the CDR3 is TGTGCCAGCAGCTGGACTGGGGCCGCAGATACGCAGTATTTT. This chain joins TRBV7-3 and TRBJ2-3; the D gene could be TRBD1 or TRBD2 (5 bases each). Germline V gives CDR1 SGHTA, CDR2 FQGTGA. This CDR3 comprises 14 residues. Trimming shortened V by 4 bases and J by 4 bases, and 12 bases separated the two germline ends.